The clone carrying this T cell receptor (beta chain) was picked up a small number of times. Its antigen is still unknown. The CDR3 is made up of 13 amino acids. Germline V gene sequence: CDR1 LGHNA, CDR2 YNFKEQ. Deletions cut 0 bases from V and 8 bases from J, with 5 bases between. This sample is drawn from a study of cytomegalovirus exposure and HLA in healthy donors. Study-wide results and caveats: Evidence from a later analysis indicated that most CMV-associated TCR beta chains looked HLA-restricted. The study found most TCR sequences rare, yet found some public TCRs in many donors. TCR beta V- and J-gene trimming, according to a later analysis, was linked to a missense DCLRE1C variant. Available immune exposure information covered CMV serostatus only.

13 Jbeta primers and 60 Vbeta primers were used for the PCR. The method was immunoSEQ multiplex PCR; TCRdb's version includes in-frame clones alone and lacks a portion of them. Here the sample spans about 120,000 clones, roughly 80% being singletons. The sequencing input was PBMCs. This TCR was sampled from a female donor in good health and CMV-seronegative. The chain has TRBV4-2 and TRBJ1-6; D is uncertain. The CDR3 spells CASSQEAYSPLHF. For the CDR3, the DNA is TGTGCCAGCAGCCAAGAGGCTTATTCACCCCTCCACTTT.